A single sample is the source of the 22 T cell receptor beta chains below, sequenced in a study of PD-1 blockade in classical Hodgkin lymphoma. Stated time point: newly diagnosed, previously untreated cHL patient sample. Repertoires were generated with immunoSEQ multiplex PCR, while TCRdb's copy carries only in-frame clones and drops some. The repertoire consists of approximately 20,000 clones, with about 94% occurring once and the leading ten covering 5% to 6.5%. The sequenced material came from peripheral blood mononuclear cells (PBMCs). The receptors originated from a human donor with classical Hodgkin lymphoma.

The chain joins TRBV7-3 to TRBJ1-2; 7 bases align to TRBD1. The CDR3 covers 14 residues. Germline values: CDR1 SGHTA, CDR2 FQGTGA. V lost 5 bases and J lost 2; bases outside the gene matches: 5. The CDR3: CASSRQGANYGYTF. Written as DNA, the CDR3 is TGTGCCAGCAGCCGACAGGGAGCGAACTATGGCTACACCTTC.

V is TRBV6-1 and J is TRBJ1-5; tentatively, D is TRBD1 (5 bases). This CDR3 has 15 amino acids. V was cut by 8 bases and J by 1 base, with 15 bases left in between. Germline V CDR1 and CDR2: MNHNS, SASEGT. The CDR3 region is CASDEGVLSNQPQHF. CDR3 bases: TGTGCCAGCGACGAAGGGGTTTTGAGCAATCAGCCCCAGCATTTT.

This CDR3 is CAISDPGVSYNSPLHF. The CDR3 DNA reads TGTGCCATCAGTGACCCAGGGGTCTCCTATAATTCACCCCTCCACTTT. The V call is TRBV10-3, the J call TRBJ1-6, with D possibly matching TRBD1 (6 bases). The CDR3 is 16 residues long. Germline V CDR1 and CDR2: ENHRY, SYGVKD. The V end lost 3 bases, the J end lost 0 bases, and 9 bases lay between the germline ends.

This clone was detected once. The CDR3 sequence is CASSFPRDTQYF. In nucleotides, the CDR3 is TGTGCCAGCAGCTTTCCCAGGGATACGCAGTATTTT. The chain is built from TRBV7-8 and TRBJ2-3; no clear D gene. Trimming pared 3 bases from V and 6 bases from J, leaving 7 bases between. Per the germline V gene, CDR1 is SGHVS and CDR2 is FQNEAQ. The CDR3 has 12 amino acids.

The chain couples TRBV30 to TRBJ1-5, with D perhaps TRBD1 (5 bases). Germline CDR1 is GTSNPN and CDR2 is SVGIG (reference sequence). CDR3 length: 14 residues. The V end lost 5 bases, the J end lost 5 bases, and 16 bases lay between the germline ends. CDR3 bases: TGTGCCTGGGACCCGTTTGGGGGGTATCAGCCCCAGCATTTT. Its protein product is CAWDPFGGYQPQHF.

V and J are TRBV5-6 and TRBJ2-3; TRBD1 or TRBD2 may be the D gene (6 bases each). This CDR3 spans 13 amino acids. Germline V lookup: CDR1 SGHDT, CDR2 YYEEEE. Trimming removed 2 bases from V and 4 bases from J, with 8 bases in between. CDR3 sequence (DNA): TGTGCCAGCAGCTTCGGGGGCGCAGATACGCAGTATTTT. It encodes CASSFGGADTQYF.

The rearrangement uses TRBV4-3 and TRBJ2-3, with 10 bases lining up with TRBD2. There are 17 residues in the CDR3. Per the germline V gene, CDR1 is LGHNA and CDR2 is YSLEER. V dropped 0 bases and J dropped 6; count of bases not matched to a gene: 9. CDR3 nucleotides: TGCGCCAGCAGCCAAGATCCGAGCGGGAGGGCCATGGATACGCAGTATTTT. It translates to CASSQDPSGRAMDTQYF.

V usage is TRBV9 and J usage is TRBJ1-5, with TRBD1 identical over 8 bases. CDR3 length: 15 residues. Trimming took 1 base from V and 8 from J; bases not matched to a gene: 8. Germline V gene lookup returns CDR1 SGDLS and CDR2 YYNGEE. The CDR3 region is CASSVTGQAPEPQHF. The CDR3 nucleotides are TGTGCCAGCAGCGTAACGGGACAGGCTCCGGAGCCCCAGCATTTT. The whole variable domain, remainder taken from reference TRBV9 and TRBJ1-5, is DSGVTQTPKHLITATGQRVTLRCSPRSGDLSVYWYQQSLDQGLQFLIQYYNGEERAKGNILERFSAQQFPDLHSELNLSSLELGDSALYFCASSVTGQAPEPQHFGDGTRLSIL.

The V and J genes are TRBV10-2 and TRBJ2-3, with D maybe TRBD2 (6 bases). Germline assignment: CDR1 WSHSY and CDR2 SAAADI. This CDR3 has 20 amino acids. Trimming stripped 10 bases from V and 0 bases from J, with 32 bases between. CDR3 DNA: TGCGCCACTACCATAACCTGGGAAGGTCTGACTAGGGGTAGCACAGATACGCAGTATTTT. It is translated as CATTITWEGLTRGSTDTQYF.

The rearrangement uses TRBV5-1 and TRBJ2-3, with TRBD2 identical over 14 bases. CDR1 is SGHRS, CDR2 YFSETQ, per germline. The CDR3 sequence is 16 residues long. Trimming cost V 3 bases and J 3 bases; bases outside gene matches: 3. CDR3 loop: CASSSGLAGGTDTQYF. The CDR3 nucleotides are TGCGCCAGCAGCTCCGGACTAGCGGGGGGAACAGATACGCAGTATTTT.

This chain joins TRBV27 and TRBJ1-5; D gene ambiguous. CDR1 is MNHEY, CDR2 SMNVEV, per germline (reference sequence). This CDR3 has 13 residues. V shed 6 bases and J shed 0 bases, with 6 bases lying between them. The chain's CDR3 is CASRTYSNQPQHF. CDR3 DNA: TGTGCCAGCAGGACCTATAGCAATCAGCCCCAGCATTTT.

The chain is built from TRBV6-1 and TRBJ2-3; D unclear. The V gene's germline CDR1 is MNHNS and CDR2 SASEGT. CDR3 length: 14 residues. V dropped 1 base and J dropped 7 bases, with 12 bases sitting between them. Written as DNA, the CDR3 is TGTGCCAGCAGTGAAGGGCTGGGCCGGTATACGCAGTATTTT. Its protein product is CASSEGLGRYTQYF.

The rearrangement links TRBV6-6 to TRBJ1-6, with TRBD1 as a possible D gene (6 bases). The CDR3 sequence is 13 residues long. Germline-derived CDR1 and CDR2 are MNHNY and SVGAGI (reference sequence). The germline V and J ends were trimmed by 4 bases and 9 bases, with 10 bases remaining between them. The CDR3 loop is CASSLTGTSPLHF. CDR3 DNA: TGTGCCAGCAGTTTAACAGGGACTTCACCCCTCCACTTT.

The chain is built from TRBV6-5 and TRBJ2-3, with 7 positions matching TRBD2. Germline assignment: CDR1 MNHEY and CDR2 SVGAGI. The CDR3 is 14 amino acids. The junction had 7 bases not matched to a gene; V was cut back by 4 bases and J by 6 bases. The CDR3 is CASSLGGPPDTQYF. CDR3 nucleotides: TGTGCCAGCAGTTTGGGAGGGCCGCCCGATACGCAGTATTTT.

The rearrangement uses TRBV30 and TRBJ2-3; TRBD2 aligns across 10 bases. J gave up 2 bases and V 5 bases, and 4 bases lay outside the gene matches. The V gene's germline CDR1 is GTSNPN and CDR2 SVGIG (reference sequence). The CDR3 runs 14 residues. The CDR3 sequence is CAWGSGGITDTQYF. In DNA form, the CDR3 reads TGTGCCTGGGGTAGCGGGGGGATCACAGATACGCAGTATTTT.

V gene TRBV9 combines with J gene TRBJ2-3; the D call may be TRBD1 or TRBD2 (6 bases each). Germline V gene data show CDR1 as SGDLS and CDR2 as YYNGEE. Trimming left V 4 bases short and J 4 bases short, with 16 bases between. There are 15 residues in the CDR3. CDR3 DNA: TGTGCCAGCAGCATCGGATATAGGGGGGCAGATACGCAGTATTTT. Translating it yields CASSIGYRGADTQYF.

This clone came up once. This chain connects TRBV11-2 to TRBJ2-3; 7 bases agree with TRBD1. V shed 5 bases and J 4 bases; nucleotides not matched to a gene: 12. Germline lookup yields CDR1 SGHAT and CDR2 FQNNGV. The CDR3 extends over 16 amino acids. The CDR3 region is CASSENRGRVADTQYF. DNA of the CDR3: TGTGCCAGCAGCGAAAACAGGGGACGGGTGGCAGATACGCAGTATTTT.

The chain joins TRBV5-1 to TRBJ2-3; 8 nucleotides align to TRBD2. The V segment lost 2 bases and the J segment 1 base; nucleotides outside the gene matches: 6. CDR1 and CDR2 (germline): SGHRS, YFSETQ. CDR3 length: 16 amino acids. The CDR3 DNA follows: TGCGCCAGCAGCTTAAGTAGCGGGGTACGCACAGATACGCAGTATTTT. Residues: CASSLSSGVRTDTQYF.

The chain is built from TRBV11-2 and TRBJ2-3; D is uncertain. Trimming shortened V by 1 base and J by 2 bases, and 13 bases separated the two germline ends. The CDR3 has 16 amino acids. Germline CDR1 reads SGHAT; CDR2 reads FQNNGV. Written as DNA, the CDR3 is TGTGCCAGCAGCTTAGGGGTGTTAGTCCTCACAGATACGCAGTATTTT. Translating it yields CASSLGVLVLTDTQYF.

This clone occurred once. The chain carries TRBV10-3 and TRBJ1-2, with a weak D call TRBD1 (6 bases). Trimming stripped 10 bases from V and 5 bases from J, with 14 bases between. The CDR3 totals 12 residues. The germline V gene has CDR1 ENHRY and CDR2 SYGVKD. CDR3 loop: CATQRTDYGYTF. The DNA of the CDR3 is TGTGCCACCCAGAGGACAGATTATGGCTACACCTTC.

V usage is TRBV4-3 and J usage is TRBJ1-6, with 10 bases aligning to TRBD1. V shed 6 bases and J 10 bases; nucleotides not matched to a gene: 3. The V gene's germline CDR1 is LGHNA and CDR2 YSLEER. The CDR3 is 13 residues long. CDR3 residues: CASRRDRGSPLHF. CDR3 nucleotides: TGCGCCAGCAGGCGGGACAGGGGCTCACCCCTCCACTTT.

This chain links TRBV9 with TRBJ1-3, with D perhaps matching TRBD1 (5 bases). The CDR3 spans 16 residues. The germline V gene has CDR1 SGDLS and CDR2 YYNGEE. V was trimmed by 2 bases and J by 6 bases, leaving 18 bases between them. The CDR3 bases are TGTGCCAGCAGCGTGAGTCCCCGGCAGGGCGAAAACACCATATATTTT. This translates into CASSVSPRQGENTIYF.